A single sample gave rise to the 23 T cell receptor beta chains below, sequenced in a study of blood T cell repertoires in COVID-19. Some clones are missing from TCRdb's copy, which holds only in-frame ones; the method was immunoSEQ multiplex PCR. This sample carries around 360,000 clones, around 87% of them seen once, and the ten largest clones take more than 9%. Sequencing was carried out using peripheral blood. The source is a woman aged 25-40 years with COVID-19, enrolled during active disease.

The V gene is TRBV19, the J gene TRBJ1-2; weak D call: TRBD1 (6 bases). V was clipped by 1 base and J by 3 bases, with 9 bases between them. The CDR3 totals 14 residues. Per germline, CDR1 LNHDA and CDR2 SQIVND (reference sequence). CDR3 coding DNA: TGTGCCAGTAGTATAGGGGACAACTACTATGGCTACACCTTC. Its translation: CASSIGDNYYGYTF.

The chain is built from TRBV13 and TRBJ2-7; no clear D gene. V was pared by 3 bases and J by 5 bases, with 5 bases between. The V gene's germline CDR1 is PRHDT and CDR2 FYEKMQ (reference sequence). The CDR3 has 11 residues. The CDR3 region is CASSFYDEQYF. The CDR3 DNA reads TGTGCCAGCAGCTTCTACGACGAGCAGTACTTC.

V gene TRBV5-1 combines with J gene TRBJ2-1; TRBD1 matches 9 bases. CDR3 length equals 16 residues. Per the germline V gene, CDR1 is SGHRS and CDR2 is YFSETQ. The V and J ends lost 0 bases and 3 bases, in that order; junction bases with no gene match: 4. The DNA of the CDR3 is TGCGCCAGCAGCTTGGCCGGGACAGGGCGCTACAATGAGCAGTTCTTC. Translation: CASSLAGTGRYNEQFF.

This clone was seen a handful of times. CDR3 coding DNA: TGCAGCGTCTCCACCGGGACAGGGTACGAGACCCAGTACTTC. Translating it yields CSVSTGTGYETQYF. This chain links TRBV29-1 with TRBJ2-5, with 9 bases matching TRBD1. The CDR3 extends over 14 amino acids. Losses at the gene ends were 6 bases for V and 5 bases for J; bases not matched to a gene: 10. Germline V gives CDR1 SQVTM, CDR2 ANQGSEA.

This clone has a single count. The V and J genes are TRBV2 and TRBJ2-2, with 11 bases aligning to TRBD2. The V segment lost 7 bases and the J segment 7 bases; nucleotides outside the gene matches: 2. Per germline, CDR1 SNHLY and CDR2 FYNNEI. This CDR3 has 13 residues. Here the CDR3 reads CASTGTSGGELFF. The CDR3 region has the DNA TGTGCCAGCACCGGGACTAGCGGCGGGGAGCTGTTTTTT.

V is TRBV6-6 and J is TRBJ1-3; 9 nucleotides line up with TRBD1. Trimming cost V 4 bases and J 2 bases; bases outside gene matches: 6. This CDR3 is 16 amino acids long. Germline assignment: CDR1 MNHNY and CDR2 SVGAGI (reference sequence). CDR3: CASSSKTGGTGNTIYF. CDR3 bases: TGTGCCAGCAGTTCCAAGACAGGGGGGACTGGAAACACCATATATTTT.

The CDR3 DNA follows: TGTGCCAGCAGTTCCTGGACGGCCGCGGGGGCTTTCTTT. Amino acids: CASSSWTAAGAFF. The V call is TRBV27, the J call TRBJ1-1; D gene uncertain. Germline V lookup: CDR1 MNHEY, CDR2 SMNVEV (reference sequence). V dropped 4 bases and J dropped 11 bases, with 17 bases sitting between them. This CDR3 region has 13 residues.

This chain connects TRBV27 to TRBJ1-3; 7 nucleotides align to TRBD1. CDR3 length: 14 amino acids. CDR1 and CDR2 (germline): MNHEY, SMNVEV (reference sequence). J was trimmed by 2 bases and V by 8 bases; bases with no gene match: 6. DNA of the CDR3: TGTGCCAGCGGGTACAGGGGCCCTGGAAACACCATATATTTT. Translation: CASGYRGPGNTIYF.

The J gene is TRBJ2-7, the V gene TRBV7-2; no reliable D call. This CDR3 region has 13 residues. The V gene lost 2 bases and the J gene lost 4 bases, with 9 bases spanning the gap. Per the germline V gene, CDR1 is SGHTA and CDR2 is FQGNSA. Here the CDR3 reads CASSLRSAYEQYF. The CDR3 DNA is TGTGCCAGCAGCTTACGCAGCGCTTACGAGCAGTACTTC. The entire variable domain, with the rest obtained from reference TRBV7-2 and TRBJ2-7, is as follows: GAGVSQSPSNKVTEKGKDVELRCDPISGHTALYWYRQSLGQGLEFLIYFQGNSAPDKSGLPSDRFSAERTGGSVSTLTIQRTQQEDSAVYLCASSLRSAYEQYFGPGTRLTVT.

V is TRBV19 and J is TRBJ2-6; tentatively, D is TRBD2 (5 bases). Germline V gives CDR1 LNHDA, CDR2 SQIVND (reference sequence). This CDR3 contains 13 residues. V gave up 6 bases and J gave up 5 bases, with 8 bases separating them. CDR3 loop: CASSLGRANVLTF. DNA for the CDR3: TGTGCCAGTAGCCTCGGGAGGGCCAACGTCCTGACTTTC.

This chain joins TRBV30 and TRBJ2-1; the match to TRBD2 covers 15 bases. The germline CDR1 and CDR2 sequences are GTSNPN and SVGIG (reference sequence). V dropped 4 bases and J dropped 4; count of bases not matched to a gene: 5. The CDR3 has 16 amino acids. The CDR3 nucleotides read TGTGCCTGGAAACGGACTAGCGGGAGGGGTTACAATGAGCAGTTCTTC. Its translation: CAWKRTSGRGYNEQFF. Together with reference TRBV30 and TRBJ2-1, the CDR3 gives the full variable domain: SQTIHQWPATLVQPVGSPLSLECTVEGTSNPNLYWYRQAAGRGLQLLFYSVGIGQISSEVPQNLSASRPQDRQFILSSKKLLLSDSGFYLCAWKRTSGRGYNEQFFGPGTRLTVL.

J is TRBJ2-5 and V is TRBV6-1, with D tentatively TRBD2 (5 bases). Germline assignment: CDR1 MNHNS and CDR2 SASEGT. CDR3 size: 13 residues. Trimming left V 7 bases short and J 2 bases short, with 11 bases between. CDR3 residues: CASTQEGQETQYF. Here the CDR3 DNA reads TGTGCCAGCACCCAAGAGGGACAAGAGACCCAGTACTTC.

The chain has TRBV28 and TRBJ2-2; 7 bases agree with TRBD1. The V gene's germline CDR1 is MDHEN and CDR2 SYDVKM. CDR3 length: 13 amino acids. The V gene end was trimmed by 8 bases and the J gene end by 7 bases; junction bases not matched to a gene: 7. CDR3 loop: CASRGGLGGELFF. CDR3 nucleotides: TGTGCCAGCCGAGGGGGCCTTGGCGGGGAGCTGTTTTTT.

This chain joins TRBV11-2 and TRBJ2-1, with D unresolved. Looked up from germline, CDR1 is SGHAT and CDR2 is FQNNGV. Trimming took off 1 base at V and 8 bases at J, with 21 bases between the two ends. The CDR3 has 17 residues. Here the CDR3 DNA reads TGTGCCAGCAGCTTAGTTCCCCCGGCGTTCTCCAGCGATGAGCAGTTCTTC. It specifies CASSLVPPAFSSDEQFF.

This clone occurred a few times. V is TRBV6-4 and J is TRBJ1-6; no clear D gene. Germline V gene sequence: CDR1 MRHNA, CDR2 SNTAGT. The CDR3 contains 15 residues. V dropped 2 bases and J dropped 4 bases, with 9 bases sitting between them. The CDR3 DNA sequence: TGTGCCAGCAGTGACCGGGTCGGGTATAATTCACCCCTCCACTTT. Amino acids: CASSDRVGYNSPLHF.

The rearrangement joins TRBV4-2 to TRBJ2-1; the match to TRBD2 covers 8 bases. Germline CDR1 is LGHNA and CDR2 is YNFKEQ. The J segment lost 2 bases and the V segment lost 4 bases, leaving 13 bases of the junction unmatched. This CDR3 is built from 18 residues. CDR3 nucleotide sequence: TGTGCCAGCAGCCTCCTAACGGGAGCGGGAGTAACCTACAATGAGCAGTTCTTC. Its protein product is CASSLLTGAGVTYNEQFF.

The chain joins TRBV3-1 (or the pseudogene TRBV3-2) to TRBJ2-3; D perhaps matches TRBD2 (6 bases). Germline CDR1 LGHDT, CDR2 YNNKEL (reference sequence). Trimming stripped 6 bases from V and 9 bases from J, with 25 bases between. The CDR3 has 16 amino acids. CDR3 loop: CASSPGASAVGRTQYF. CDR3 in DNA: TGTGCCAGCAGTCCCGGGGCTAGCGCGGTAGGTAGGACGCAGTATTTT.

V gene TRBV24-1 combines with J gene TRBJ2-3; D uncertain. Germline CDR1 reads KGHDR; CDR2 reads SFDVKD. Trimming stripped 5 bases from V and 5 bases from J, with 13 bases between. The CDR3 covers 14 residues. CDR3 residues: CATSARNPGDTQYF. The DNA of the CDR3 is TGTGCCACCAGTGCTCGAAATCCAGGAGATACGCAGTATTTT.

This clone was recorded only once. V gene TRBV3-1 (or the pseudogene TRBV3-2) combines with J gene TRBJ1-3; D remains ambiguous. V shed 3 bases and J shed 0 bases, with 6 bases lying between them. CDR1 and CDR2 (germline): LGHDT, YNNKEL (reference sequence). The CDR3 length is 14 residues. The CDR3 loop is CASSQEFSGNTIYF. In DNA, the CDR3 is TGTGCCAGCAGCCAGGAGTTCTCTGGAAACACCATATATTTT.

In DNA form, the CDR3 reads TGTGCCAGCAGCAATAAGGGGATACAAGAGACCCAGTACTTC. Protein: CASSNKGIQETQYF. The chain uses TRBV21-1 and TRBJ2-5; TRBD1 is taken as the D call from the table, unchecked against the DNA. TRBV21-1 constitutes a pseudogene. The length of the CDR3 is 14 residues.

This rearrangement joins TRBV30 to TRBJ1-5; no firm D call. Germline V lookup: CDR1 GTSNPN, CDR2 SVGIG (reference sequence). The V and J ends lost 3 bases and 2 bases respectively, with 8 bases between them. This CDR3 has 13 amino acids. CDR3 region: CAWRAGGNQPQHF. CDR3 nucleotide sequence: TGTGCCTGGAGGGCCGGGGGCAATCAGCCCCAGCATTTT.

This chain uses TRBV24-1 with TRBJ2-1; 10 nucleotides agree with TRBD2. The V segment lost 1 base and the J segment 6 bases; nucleotides outside the gene matches: 11. Germline V gene lookup returns CDR1 KGHDR and CDR2 SFDVKD. The CDR3 is 18 residues long. The CDR3: CATSDFRRSGRAVNEQFF. Here the CDR3 DNA reads TGTGCCACCAGTGATTTCCGCCGCAGCGGGAGGGCGGTCAATGAGCAGTTCTTC.

The chain couples TRBV6-5 to TRBJ1-2; 7 bases agree with TRBD1. The CDR3 has 14 residues. J lost 2 bases, V lost 6 bases, and 6 bases had no gene match. The germline gives CDR1 MNHEY, CDR2 SVGAGI. CDR3 DNA: TGTGCCAGCAGGAACCCGGGACAGAACTATGGCTACACCTTC. Translation gives CASRNPGQNYGYTF.